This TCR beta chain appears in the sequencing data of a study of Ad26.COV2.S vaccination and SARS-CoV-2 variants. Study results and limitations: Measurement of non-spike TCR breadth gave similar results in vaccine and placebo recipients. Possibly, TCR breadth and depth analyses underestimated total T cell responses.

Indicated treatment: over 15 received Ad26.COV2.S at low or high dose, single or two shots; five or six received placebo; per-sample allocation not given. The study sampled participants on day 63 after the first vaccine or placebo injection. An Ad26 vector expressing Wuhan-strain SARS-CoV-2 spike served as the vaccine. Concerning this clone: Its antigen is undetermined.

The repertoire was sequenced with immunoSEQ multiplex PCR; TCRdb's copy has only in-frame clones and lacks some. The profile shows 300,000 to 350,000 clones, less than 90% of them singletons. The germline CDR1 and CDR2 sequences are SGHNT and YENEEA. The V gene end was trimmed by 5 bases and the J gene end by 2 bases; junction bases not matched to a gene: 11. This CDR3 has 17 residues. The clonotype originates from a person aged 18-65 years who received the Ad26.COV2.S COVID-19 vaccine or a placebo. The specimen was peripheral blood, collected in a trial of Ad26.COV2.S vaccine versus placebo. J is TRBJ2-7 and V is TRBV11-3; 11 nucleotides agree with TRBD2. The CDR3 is CASSPRPGTSGTYEQYF. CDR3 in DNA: TGTGCCAGCAGCCCAAGGCCCGGGACTAGCGGTACCTACGAGCAGTACTTC.